Below are 30 T cell receptor beta chains sequenced from a single sample in a study of blood T cell repertoires in COVID-19. Some clones are missing from TCRdb's copy, which holds only in-frame ones; the method was immunoSEQ multiplex PCR. The sample includes around 70,000 clones, approximately 91% of them seen just once. The sequenced sample consisted of peripheral blood. The receptor set was obtained from a man between 45 and 60 years old with COVID-19, enrolled during active disease.

This rearrangement joins TRBV27 to TRBJ2-2; TRBD1 might be the D (6 bases). The CDR3 loop spans 12 amino acids. Germline lookup yields CDR1 MNHEY and CDR2 SMNVEV (reference sequence). V gave up 10 bases and J gave up 4 bases, with 10 bases separating them. CDR3 protein: CATGTFTGELFF. The CDR3 DNA is TGTGCCACCGGGACATTCACCGGGGAGCTGTTTTTT.

This chain joins TRBV12-3 or TRBV12-4 and TRBJ2-5, with D possibly TRBD1 on 6 matching bases. The CDR3 is made up of 13 amino acids. Trimming took off 6 bases at V and 5 bases at J, with 13 bases between the two ends. CDR3 nucleotide sequence: TGTGCCAGCAGACCCCAGGGGTTGGAGACCCAGTACTTC. It specifies CASRPQGLETQYF.

This chain joins TRBV12-3 or TRBV12-4 and TRBJ2-7, with TRBD1 matching 8 bases. The length of the CDR3 is 12 residues. V dropped 5 bases and J dropped 6; count of bases not matched to a gene: 3. In DNA form, the CDR3 reads TGTGCCAGCAGTCCCGGACAGGGCGAGCAGTACGTC. As protein: CASSPGQGEQYV.

The rearrangement uses TRBV5-1 and TRBJ2-7; no definite D call. CDR3 size: 13 residues. The V and J ends lost 3 bases and 6 bases respectively, with 13 bases between them. Germline-derived CDR1 and CDR2 are SGHRS and YFSETQ. CDR3 sequence (DNA): TGCGCCAGCAGCTGGCAGGTCGAAGGCGAGCAGTACTTC. It specifies CASSWQVEGEQYF. Filled out from reference TRBV5-1 and TRBJ2-7, the complete variable domain reads KAGVTQTPRYLIKTRGQQVTLSCSPISGHRSVSWYQQTPGQGLQFLFEYFSETQRNKGNFPGRFSGRQFSNSRSEMNVSTLELGDSALYLCASSWQVEGEQYFGPGTRLTVT.

This rearrangement joins TRBV5-1 to TRBJ1-5; the D gene is possibly TRBD1 (5 bases). Germline V lookup: CDR1 SGHRS, CDR2 YFSETQ. There are 14 residues in the CDR3. The V end was cut by 10 bases, the J end by 4 bases, with 18 bases between. CDR3 DNA: TGCGCCGACCGCCCCACAGGTGATAATCAGCCCCAGCATTTT. Protein product: CADRPTGDNQPQHF.

The chain uses TRBV10-3 and TRBJ1-5; D uncertain. The CDR3 sequence is 14 residues long. V was shortened by 2 bases and J by 3 bases, with 8 bases between the two germline ends. Germline loops: CDR1 ENHRY, CDR2 SYGVKD. Here the CDR3 reads CAISEAQNNQPQHF. CDR3 nucleotides: TGTGCCATCAGTGAGGCACAGAACAATCAGCCCCAGCATTTT.

This clone showed up just once. J is TRBJ2-6 and V is TRBV19; the D gene is possibly TRBD1 (6 bases). CDR3 size: 17 residues. The V end was cut by 5 bases, the J end by 0 bases, with 14 bases between. Germline V gene lookup returns CDR1 LNHDA and CDR2 SQIVND (reference sequence). This CDR3 is CASSPTGLASGANVLTF. CDR3 bases: TGTGCCAGTAGTCCGACAGGACTCGCCTCTGGGGCCAACGTCCTGACTTTC.

This clone was seen a handful of times. This chain connects TRBV27 to TRBJ2-2, with D tentatively TRBD2 (5 bases). The V end was cut by 3 bases, the J end by 7 bases, with 9 bases between. The CDR3 extends over 13 amino acids. In germline, CDR1 is MNHEY, CDR2 SMNVEV (reference sequence). The CDR3, as DNA: TGTGCCAGCAGTTTTGGAGGTGGCGGGGAGCTGTTTTTT. This encodes CASSFGGGGELFF.

The chain carries TRBV29-1 and TRBJ1-1; 7 nucleotides agree with TRBD1. CDR3 length: 12 residues. V lost 4 bases to trimming and J lost 1 base; unmatched junction nucleotides: 0. Germline V gives CDR1 SQVTM, CDR2 ANQGSEA. The CDR3 bases are TGCAGCGTTGGGACAGGGAACACTGAAGCTTTCTTT. It is translated as CSVGTGNTEAFF.

The chain has TRBV1 and TRBJ2-5; TRBD2 is taken as the D call from the table, unchecked against the DNA. TRBV1 represents a pseudogene. The CDR3 has 17 residues. CDR3 loop: CTSSQVWPKLVQETQYF. CDR3 in DNA: TGCACCAGCAGCCAAGTATGGCCCAAACTAGTACAAGAGACCCAGTACTTC.

The V call is TRBV9, the J call TRBJ1-6, with no clear D. The CDR3 length is 15 residues. Between the trimmed V and J ends, which lost 2 bases and 10 bases, there was a span of 16 bases. In germline, CDR1 is SGDLS, CDR2 YYNGEE. DNA of the CDR3: TGTGCCAGCAGCGTTACCCAGACTAGCGGCTCACCCCTCCACTTT. Its protein is CASSVTQTSGSPLHF. Full variable domain (rest looked up from reference TRBV9 and TRBJ1-6): DSGVTQTPKHLITATGQRVTLRCSPRSGDLSVYWYQQSLDQGLQFLIQYYNGEERAKGNILERFSAQQFPDLHSELNLSSLELGDSALYFCASSVTQTSGSPLHFGNGTRLTVT.

The chain couples TRBV13 to TRBJ2-2; possibly TRBD2 for D (7 bases). V was trimmed by 3 bases and J by 6 bases, leaving 11 bases between them. The CDR3 contains 14 residues. CDR1 is PRHDT and CDR2 is FYEKMQ in the germline V gene (reference sequence). CDR3 residues: CASSLGGLAGELFF. The CDR3 DNA is TGTGCCAGCAGCTTGGGGGGGCTGGCCGGGGAGCTGTTTTTT. The variable domain in full, with the rest retrieved from reference TRBV13 and TRBJ2-2, is AAGVIQSPRHLIKEKRETATLKCYPIPRHDTVYWYQQGPGQDPQFLISFYEKMQSDKGSIPDRFSAQQFSDYHSELNMSSLELGDSALYFCASSLGGLAGELFFGEGSRLTVL.

The chain joins TRBV3-1 (or the pseudogene TRBV3-2) to TRBJ2-2, with TRBD1 matching over 10 bases. Unmatched junction bases numbered 14, after V lost 7 bases and J lost 6 bases. The CDR3 extends over 17 amino acids. Germline assignment: CDR1 LGHDT and CDR2 YNNKEL (reference sequence). CDR3 bases: TGTGCCAGCACCCTGACAGGGGGCTCTTTGGAGGCCGGGGAGCTGTTTTTT. This sequence encodes CASTLTGGSLEAGELFF.

The chain carries TRBV30 and TRBJ2-4; 7 nucleotides match TRBD2. Germline CDR1 reads GTSNPN; CDR2 reads SVGIG (reference sequence). This CDR3 has 14 amino acids. Germline trimming cut 5 bases from V and 2 bases from J; bases unmatched to any gene: 6. The CDR3 DNA sequence: TGTGCCTGGGCCCCCGGGGGGTCCAAAAACATTCAGTACTTC. It is translated as CAWAPGGSKNIQYF.

V and J are TRBV3-1 (or the pseudogene TRBV3-2) and TRBJ1-6; TRBD1 might be the D (6 bases). From germline, CDR1 is LGHDT and CDR2 YNNKEL (reference sequence). V was clipped by 3 bases and J by 8 bases, with 8 bases between them. The CDR3 loop spans 13 amino acids. CDR3 DNA: TGTGCCAGCAGCCAGGGGGCAGATTCACCCCTCCACTTT. It specifies CASSQGADSPLHF.

This chain uses TRBV5-1 with TRBJ2-7; TRBD2 aligns across 11 bases. The CDR3 consists of 14 residues. In germline, CDR1 is SGHRS, CDR2 YFSETQ. V was clipped by 5 bases and J by 5 bases; unmatched bases: 6. The CDR3 spells CASSLAGGINEQYF. CDR3 bases: TGCGCCAGCAGTTTAGCGGGAGGGATCAACGAGCAGTACTTC. Full variable domain (remainder filled in from reference TRBV5-1 and TRBJ2-7): KAGVTQTPRYLIKTRGQQVTLSCSPISGHRSVSWYQQTPGQGLQFLFEYFSETQRNKGNFPGRFSGRQFSNSRSEMNVSTLELGDSALYLCASSLAGGINEQYFGPGTRLTVT.

The chain carries TRBV10-3 and TRBJ2-5; 15 bases match TRBD2. The CDR3 sequence is 16 residues long. Looked up from germline, CDR1 is ENHRY and CDR2 is SYGVKD. Trimming removed 6 bases from V and 5 bases from J; junction bases left unmatched: 7. CDR3 in amino acids: CAISPGLAGGKETQYF. CDR3 nucleotide sequence: TGTGCCATCAGCCCGGGACTAGCGGGAGGAAAGGAGACCCAGTACTTC.

The gene calls are TRBV25-1 and TRBJ2-2; 10 bases agree with TRBD1. The CDR3 extends over 15 amino acids. V was clipped by 2 bases and J by 3 bases; unmatched bases: 0. Per germline, CDR1 MGHDK and CDR2 SYGVNS. CDR3 amino acids: CASSEGTGDTGELFF. The CDR3 DNA follows: TGTGCCAGCAGTGAAGGGACAGGGGACACCGGGGAGCTGTTTTTT.

The chain carries TRBV6-5 and TRBJ2-3; the match to TRBD2 covers 9 bases. With 5 bases clipped from V and 4 bases from J, the junction kept 4 bases outside the gene matches. The CDR3 is 14 residues long. The germline gives CDR1 MNHEY, CDR2 SVGAGI. The CDR3 loop reads CASSTSSGADTQYF. The CDR3, as DNA: TGTGCCAGCAGTACCTCTAGCGGGGCAGATACGCAGTATTTT.

V gene TRBV2 combines with J gene TRBJ1-3; 7 bases match TRBD1. Germline values: CDR1 SNHLY, CDR2 FYNNEI. The CDR3 is 14 amino acids. With 7 bases clipped from V and 4 bases from J, the junction kept 7 bases outside the gene matches. The CDR3 bases are TGTGCCAGCAAAATACAGGGGACCGGAAACACCATATATTTT. The encoded protein is CASKIQGTGNTIYF.

The V call is TRBV2, the J call TRBJ2-5, with 15 bases that match TRBD2. J was trimmed by 2 bases and V by 3 bases; bases with no gene match: 1. CDR3 length: 16 residues. Germline V gene data show CDR1 as SNHLY and CDR2 as FYNNEI. CDR3 DNA: TGTGCCAGCAGTGAGGGACTAGCGGGAGGTCAAGAGACCCAGTACTTC. Protein product: CASSEGLAGGQETQYF.

V gene TRBV9 combines with J gene TRBJ2-5, with 9 bases identical to TRBD1. Unmatched junction bases numbered 7, after V lost 2 bases and J lost 5 bases. Germline CDR1 is SGDLS and CDR2 is YYNGEE. The CDR3 is 15 amino acids. CDR3 residues: CASSVTGQGWETQYF. The CDR3 DNA reads TGTGCCAGCAGCGTGACCGGACAGGGGTGGGAGACCCAGTACTTC.

The rearrangement links TRBV18 to TRBJ2-7; perhaps TRBD1 as D (7 bases). The CDR3 runs 14 residues. Germline V gene data show CDR1 as KGHSH and CDR2 as LQKENI. V dropped 1 base and J dropped 6 bases, with 13 bases sitting between them. The CDR3 here is CASSPRQGGLEQYF. The DNA of the CDR3 is TGTGCCAGCTCACCACGGCAGGGGGGACTCGAGCAGTACTTC.

This sequence joins TRBV11-2 and TRBJ1-1; D might be TRBD1 (6 bases). The CDR3 runs to 14 residues. CDR1 SGHAT and CDR2 FQNNGV come from the germline V gene. Trimming left V 3 bases short and J 5 bases short, with 13 bases between. CDR3 bases: TGTGCCAGCAGCTTTCCCCAGGGGAGAACTGAAGCTTTCTTT. This codes for CASSFPQGRTEAFF.

The chain links TRBV30 to TRBJ2-1, with D maybe TRBD1 (5 bases). Between the trimmed V and J ends, which lost 5 bases and 7 bases, there was a span of 9 bases. Germline V lookup: CDR1 GTSNPN, CDR2 SVGIG (reference sequence). CDR3 length equals 11 residues. The CDR3 sequence is CAWSGRNEQFF. The CDR3 bases are TGTGCCTGGTCAGGGCGGAATGAGCAGTTCTTC. The full variable domain, completed using reference TRBV30 and TRBJ2-1, is SQTIHQWPATLVQPVGSPLSLECTVEGTSNPNLYWYRQAAGRGLQLLFYSVGIGQISSEVPQNLSASRPQDRQFILSSKKLLLSDSGFYLCAWSGRNEQFFGPGTRLTVL.

This chain connects TRBV30 to TRBJ1-5; 9 bases fit TRBD1. V lost 1 base and J lost 6; bases outside the gene matches: 4. This CDR3 region has 14 residues. The germline V gene encodes CDR1 GTSNPN and CDR2 SVGIG (reference sequence). The CDR3, as DNA: TGTGCCTGGAGTGCAGGACAGGGGACTCAGCCCCAGCATTTT. This encodes CAWSAGQGTQPQHF.

The chain combines TRBV2 with TRBJ2-2, with D possibly TRBD2 on 5 matching bases. V was trimmed by 3 bases and J by 4 bases, leaving 6 bases between them. Germline CDR1 reads SNHLY; CDR2 reads FYNNEI. The CDR3 contains 13 residues. In DNA, the CDR3 is TGTGCCAGCAGTGATGCGGGCACCGGGGAGCTGTTTTTT. Translated, it gives CASSDAGTGELFF.

J is TRBJ1-3 and V is TRBV5-6; 9 positions agree with TRBD1. The ends lost 1 base at V and 0 bases at J; junction bases unmatched: 5. In germline, CDR1 is SGHDT, CDR2 YYEEEE. This CDR3 is 17 amino acids long. CDR3: CASSLPRDRDSGNTIYF. The CDR3 DNA sequence: TGTGCCAGCAGCTTGCCGCGGGACAGGGACTCTGGAAACACCATATATTTT. The variable domain in full, completed from reference TRBV5-6 and TRBJ1-3, reads DAGVTQSPTHLIKTRGQQVTLRCSPKSGHDTVSWYQQALGQGPQFIFQYYEEEERQRGNFPDRFSGHQFPNYSSELNVNALLLGDSALYLCASSLPRDRDSGNTIYFGEGSWLTVV.

The chain recombines TRBV11-3 with TRBJ2-2; 7 bases align to TRBD2. Per the germline V gene, CDR1 is SGHNT and CDR2 is YENEEA. The CDR3 spans 15 residues. Losses at the gene ends were 5 bases for V and 4 bases for J; bases not matched to a gene: 7. CDR3 sequence reads: CASSPGGGRTGELFF. CDR3 nucleotides: TGTGCCAGCAGCCCGGGGGGAGGGCGCACCGGGGAGCTGTTTTTT.

This chain joins TRBV12-3 or TRBV12-4 and TRBJ2-7, with D possibly TRBD2 on 6 matching bases. Trimming took off 5 bases at V and 7 bases at J, with 9 bases between the two ends. The CDR3 consists of 11 residues. DNA for the CDR3: TGTGCCAGCAGTCTTGGGGGGGAGCAGTACGTC. Residues: CASSLGGEQYV.